Sequencing of this TCR beta chain was carried out in a study of blood T cell repertoires in COVID-19. As for the study in general: Sites in the United States, Italy and Spain provided acute and convalescent COVID-19 samples.

Sequencing was performed with immunoSEQ multiplex PCR; in TCRdb, only in-frame clones are kept and a portion is missing. The sample includes roughly 33,000 clones, approximately 81% seen only once; the top ten take roughly 15%. V trimming: 0 bases; J trimming: 11 bases; junction bases outside the gene matches: 9. This CDR3 is 14 amino acids long. Per germline, CDR1 SGHKS and CDR2 YYEKEE (reference sequence). The source material was peripheral blood. This receptor was taken from a human donor with acute or convalescent COVID-19. The donor label of this sample is uncertain. The chain couples TRBV5-5 to TRBJ1-2, with TRBD1 identical over 8 bases. The CDR3 bases are TGTGCCAGCAGCTTGGAAGACAGGGGAGTCGGGTACACCTTC. This gives the protein CASSLEDRGVGYTF.